Sequencing of this TCR beta chain was carried out in a study of blood T cells in healthy people across ages. The authors ran a second PCR of roughly 6 to 12 cycles using a sample-barcoded 5' primer and a J-beta primer mix. Using its own MiXCR run on the 5' RACE reads, TCRdb lists one record per CDR3 protein. The sample lists under 1,000,000 distinct CDR3 sequences, about 45% seen once, with roughly 18% in the top ten. The CDR3 sequence is 15 residues long. V shed 6 bases, J shed 13 bases, and the junction held 14 bases outside the gene matches. CDR1 and CDR2 from the germline V gene are MDHEN and SYDVKM. The table lists this clonotype with a count of one.

The origin of this receptor is an elderly man in good health. V and J are TRBV28 and TRBJ2-1, with 11 positions matching TRBD2. Material for sequencing was blood. CDR3 region: CASSTLAGGGETQFF. The CDR3 DNA reads TGTGCCAGCAGCACCTTAGCGGGAGGGGGAGAGACCCAGTTCTTC.